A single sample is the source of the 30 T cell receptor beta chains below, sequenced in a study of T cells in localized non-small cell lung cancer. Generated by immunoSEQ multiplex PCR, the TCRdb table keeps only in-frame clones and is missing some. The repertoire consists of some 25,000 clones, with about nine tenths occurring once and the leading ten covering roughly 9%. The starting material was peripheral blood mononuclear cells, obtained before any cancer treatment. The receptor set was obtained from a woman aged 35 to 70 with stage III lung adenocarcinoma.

This chain's CDR3 is CASSSHRDRGPGANVLTF. The CDR3 nucleotides read TGTGCCAGCAGCTCCCACCGGGACAGGGGGCCTGGGGCCAACGTCCTGACTTTC. The chain combines TRBV7-8 with TRBJ2-6; 12 bases align to TRBD1. The germline gives CDR1 SGHVS, CDR2 FQNEAQ. Trimming took 4 bases from V and 2 from J; bases not matched to a gene: 6. The CDR3 runs 18 residues. Combining the CDR3 with reference TRBV7-8 and TRBJ2-6 gives the whole variable domain GAGVSQSPRYKVAKRGQDVALRCDPISGHVSLFWYQQALGQGPEFLTYFQNEAQLDKSGLPSDRFFAERPEGSVSTLKIQRTQQEDSAVYLCASSSHRDRGPGANVLTFGAGSRLTVL.

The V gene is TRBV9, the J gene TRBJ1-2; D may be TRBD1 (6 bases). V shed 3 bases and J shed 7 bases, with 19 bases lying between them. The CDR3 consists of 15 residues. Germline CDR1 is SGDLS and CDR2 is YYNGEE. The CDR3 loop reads CASSGKGGPRGGYTF. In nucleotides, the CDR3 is TGTGCCAGCAGCGGAAAGGGGGGACCGAGAGGTGGCTACACCTTC.

CDR3 region: CASSVSRYQETQYF. DNA of the CDR3: TGTGCCAGCAGTGTTTCCAGGTACCAAGAGACCCAGTACTTC. The chain carries TRBV2 and TRBJ2-5, with D unresolved. The germline V gene encodes CDR1 SNHLY and CDR2 FYNNEI. Trimming removed 4 bases from V and 0 bases from J, with 9 bases in between. CDR3 length equals 14 residues.

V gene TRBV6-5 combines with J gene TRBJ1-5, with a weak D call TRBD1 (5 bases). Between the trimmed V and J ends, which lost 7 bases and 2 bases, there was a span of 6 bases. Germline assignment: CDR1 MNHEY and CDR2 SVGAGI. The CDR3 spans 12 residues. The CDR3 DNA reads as TGTGCCAGCAAGGGGCGCAATCAGCCCCAGCATTTT. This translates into CASKGRNQPQHF.

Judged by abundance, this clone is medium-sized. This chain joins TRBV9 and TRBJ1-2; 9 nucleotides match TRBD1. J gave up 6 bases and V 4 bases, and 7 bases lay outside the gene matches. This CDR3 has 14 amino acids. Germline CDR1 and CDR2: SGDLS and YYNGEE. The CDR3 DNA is TGTGCCAGCAGCCCAACCACAGGGGGCGATGGCTACACCTTC. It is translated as CASSPTTGGDGYTF.

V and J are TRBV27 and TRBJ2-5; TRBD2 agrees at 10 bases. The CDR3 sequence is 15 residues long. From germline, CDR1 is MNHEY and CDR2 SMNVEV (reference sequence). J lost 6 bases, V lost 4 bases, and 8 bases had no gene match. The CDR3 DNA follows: TGTGCCAGCAGTTGGGCTAGCGGGAGCACAAAGACCCAGTACTTC. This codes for CASSWASGSTKTQYF.

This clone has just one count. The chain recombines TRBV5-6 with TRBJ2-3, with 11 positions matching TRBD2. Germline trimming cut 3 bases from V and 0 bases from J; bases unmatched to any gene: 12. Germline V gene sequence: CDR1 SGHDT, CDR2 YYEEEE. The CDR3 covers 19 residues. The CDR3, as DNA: TGTGCCAGCAGCTCGCGGGGCCTAGCGGGGGGCCACAGCACAGATACGCAGTATTTT. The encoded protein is CASSSRGLAGGHSTDTQYF.

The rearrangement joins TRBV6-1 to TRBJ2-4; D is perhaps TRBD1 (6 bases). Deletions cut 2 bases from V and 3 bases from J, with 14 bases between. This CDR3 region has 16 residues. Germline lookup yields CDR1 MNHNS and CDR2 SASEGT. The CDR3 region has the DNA TGTGCCAGCAGTGAACGTCAGGGGCTAGTCAAAAACATTCAGTACTTC. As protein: CASSERQGLVKNIQYF.

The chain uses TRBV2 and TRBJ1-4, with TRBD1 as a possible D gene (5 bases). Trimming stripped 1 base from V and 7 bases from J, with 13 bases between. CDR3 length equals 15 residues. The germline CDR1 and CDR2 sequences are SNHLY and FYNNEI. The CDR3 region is CASSEEAGWGEKLFF. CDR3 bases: TGTGCCAGCAGTGAAGAGGCAGGGTGGGGTGAAAAACTGTTTTTT.

The CDR3 sequence: CARSLGRQANEKLFF. The CDR3 coding sequence is TGTGCCAGAAGCTTGGGGAGACAGGCAAATGAAAAACTGTTTTTT. The chain recombines TRBV5-3 with TRBJ1-4, with D possibly TRBD1 on 6 matching bases. TRBV5-3 is filed as an ORF, its function uncertain. CDR3 length equals 15 residues. The germline V and J ends were trimmed by 0 bases and 5 bases, with 11 bases remaining between them.

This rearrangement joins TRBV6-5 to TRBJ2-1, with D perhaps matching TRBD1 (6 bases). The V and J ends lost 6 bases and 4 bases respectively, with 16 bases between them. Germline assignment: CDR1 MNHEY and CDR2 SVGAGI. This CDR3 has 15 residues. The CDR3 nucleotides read TGTGCCAGCAGGTACCGAGACAGGACATACAATGAGCAGTTCTTC. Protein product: CASRYRDRTYNEQFF.

This chain's CDR3 is CASSLPGNQPQHF. The DNA of the CDR3 is TGTGCCAGCAGCTTACCCGGGAATCAGCCCCAGCATTTT. The chain carries TRBV7-2 and TRBJ1-5; no clear D gene. Trimming removed 2 bases from V and 4 bases from J, with 6 bases in between. The CDR3 has 13 residues. The germline gives CDR1 SGHTA, CDR2 FQGNSA. The full variable domain, rest sourced from reference TRBV7-2 and TRBJ1-5, is GAGVSQSPSNKVTEKGKDVELRCDPISGHTALYWYRQSLGQGLEFLIYFQGNSAPDKSGLPSDRFSAERTGGSVSTLTIQRTQQEDSAVYLCASSLPGNQPQHFGDGTRLSIL.

The CDR3 region is CASSQDRASGRTDTQYF. In nucleotides, the CDR3 is TGCGCCAGCAGCCAAGATCGGGCTAGCGGTCGCACAGATACGCAGTATTTT. The rearrangement uses TRBV4-3 and TRBJ2-3; 7 positions match TRBD2. The CDR3 has 17 amino acids. The V gene's germline CDR1 is LGHNA and CDR2 YSLEER. Germline trimming cut 0 bases from V and 1 base from J; bases unmatched to any gene: 7.

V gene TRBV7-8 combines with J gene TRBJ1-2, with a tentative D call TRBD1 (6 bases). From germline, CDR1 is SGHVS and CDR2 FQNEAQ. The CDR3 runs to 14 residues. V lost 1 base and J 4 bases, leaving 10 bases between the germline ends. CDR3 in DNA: TGTGCCAGCAGCTTAGGACAGGCGGCCTATGGCTACACCTTC. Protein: CASSLGQAAYGYTF.

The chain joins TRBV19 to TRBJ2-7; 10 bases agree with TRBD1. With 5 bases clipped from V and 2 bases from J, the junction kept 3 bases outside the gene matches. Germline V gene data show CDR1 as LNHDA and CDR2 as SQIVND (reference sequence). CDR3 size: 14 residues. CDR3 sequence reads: CASSAGTGAYEQYF. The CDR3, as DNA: TGTGCCAGTAGTGCCGGGACAGGGGCCTACGAGCAGTACTTC.

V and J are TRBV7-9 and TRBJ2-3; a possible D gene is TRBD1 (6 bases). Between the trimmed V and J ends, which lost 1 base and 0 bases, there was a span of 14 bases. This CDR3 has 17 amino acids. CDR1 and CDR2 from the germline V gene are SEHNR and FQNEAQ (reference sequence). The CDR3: CASSLGAGAHSTDTQYF. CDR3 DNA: TGTGCCAGCAGCTTAGGGGCAGGGGCCCACAGCACAGATACGCAGTATTTT.

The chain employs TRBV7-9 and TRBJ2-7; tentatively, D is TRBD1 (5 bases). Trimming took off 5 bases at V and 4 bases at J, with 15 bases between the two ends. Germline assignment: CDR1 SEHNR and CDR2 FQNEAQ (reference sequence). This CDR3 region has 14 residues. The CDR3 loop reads CASSEGRGKYEQYF. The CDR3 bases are TGTGCCAGCAGCGAAGGAAGGGGCAAGTACGAGCAGTACTTC.

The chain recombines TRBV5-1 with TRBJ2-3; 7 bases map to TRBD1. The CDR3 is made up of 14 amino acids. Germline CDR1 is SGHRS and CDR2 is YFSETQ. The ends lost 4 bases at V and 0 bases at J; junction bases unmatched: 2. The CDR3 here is CASSQGQSTDTQYF. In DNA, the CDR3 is TGCGCCAGCAGCCAGGGACAGAGCACAGATACGCAGTATTTT.

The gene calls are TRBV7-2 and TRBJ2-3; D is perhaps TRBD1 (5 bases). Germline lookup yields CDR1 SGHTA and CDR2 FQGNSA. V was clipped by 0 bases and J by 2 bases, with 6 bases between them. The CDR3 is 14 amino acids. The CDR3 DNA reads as TGTGCCAGCAGCTTAGCGGGGCTCACAGATACGCAGTATTTT. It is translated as CASSLAGLTDTQYF.

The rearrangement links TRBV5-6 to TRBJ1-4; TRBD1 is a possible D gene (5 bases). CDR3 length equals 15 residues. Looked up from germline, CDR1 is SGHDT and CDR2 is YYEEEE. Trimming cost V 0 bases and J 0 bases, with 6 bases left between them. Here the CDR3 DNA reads TGTGCCAGCAGCTTGGCACAGGCAACTAATGAAAAACTGTTTTTT. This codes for CASSLAQATNEKLFF.

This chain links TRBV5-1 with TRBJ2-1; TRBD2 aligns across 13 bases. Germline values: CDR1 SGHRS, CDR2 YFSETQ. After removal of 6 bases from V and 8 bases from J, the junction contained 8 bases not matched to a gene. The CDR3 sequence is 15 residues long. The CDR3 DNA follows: TGCGCCAGCACAAGGACTAGCGGGAGTCGGGATGAGCAGTTCTTC. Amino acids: CASTRTSGSRDEQFF.

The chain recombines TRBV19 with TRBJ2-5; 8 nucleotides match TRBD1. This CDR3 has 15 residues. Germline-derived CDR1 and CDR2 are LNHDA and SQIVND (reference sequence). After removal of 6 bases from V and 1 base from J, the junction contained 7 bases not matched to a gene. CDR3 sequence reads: CASSTRGLGQETQYF. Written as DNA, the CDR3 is TGTGCCAGTAGCACCAGGGGGCTTGGCCAAGAGACCCAGTACTTC.

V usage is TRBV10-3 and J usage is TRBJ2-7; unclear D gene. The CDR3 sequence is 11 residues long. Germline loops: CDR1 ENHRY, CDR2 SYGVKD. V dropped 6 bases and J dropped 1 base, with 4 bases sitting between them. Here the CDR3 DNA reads TGTGCCATCAGCGCGTCCTACGAGCAGTACTTC. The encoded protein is CAISASYEQYF.

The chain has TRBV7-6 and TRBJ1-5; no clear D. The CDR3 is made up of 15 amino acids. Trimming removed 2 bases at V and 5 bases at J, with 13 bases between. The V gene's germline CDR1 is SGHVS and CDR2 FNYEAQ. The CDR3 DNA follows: TGTGCCAGCAGCTTAAGTAACGACCCCGATCAGCCCCAGCATTTT. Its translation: CASSLSNDPDQPQHF.

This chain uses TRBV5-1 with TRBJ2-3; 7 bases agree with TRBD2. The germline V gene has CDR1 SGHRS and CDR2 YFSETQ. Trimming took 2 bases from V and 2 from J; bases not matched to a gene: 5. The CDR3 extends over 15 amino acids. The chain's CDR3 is CASSFGGSATDTQYF. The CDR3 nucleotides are TGCGCCAGCAGCTTCGGCGGGAGTGCCACAGATACGCAGTATTTT.

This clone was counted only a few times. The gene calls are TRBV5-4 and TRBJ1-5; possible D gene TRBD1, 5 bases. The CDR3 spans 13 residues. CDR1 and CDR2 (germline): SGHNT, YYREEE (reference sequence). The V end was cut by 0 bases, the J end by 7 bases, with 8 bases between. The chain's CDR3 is CASSLEWDQPQHF. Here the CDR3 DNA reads TGTGCCAGCAGCTTGGAGTGGGACCAGCCCCAGCATTTT.

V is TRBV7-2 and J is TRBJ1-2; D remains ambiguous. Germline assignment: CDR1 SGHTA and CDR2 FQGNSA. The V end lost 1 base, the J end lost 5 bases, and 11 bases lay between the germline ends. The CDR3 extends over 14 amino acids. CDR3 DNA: TGTGCCAGCAGCTTAGGTGGTCTCCCTTATGGCTACACCTTC. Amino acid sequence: CASSLGGLPYGYTF.

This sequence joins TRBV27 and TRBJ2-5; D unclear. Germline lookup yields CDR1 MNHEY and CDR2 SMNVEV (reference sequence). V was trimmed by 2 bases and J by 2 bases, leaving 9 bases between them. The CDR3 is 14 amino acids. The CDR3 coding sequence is TGTGCCAGCAGTTTACTCGGCCGTCAAGAGACCCAGTACTTC. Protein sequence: CASSLLGRQETQYF.

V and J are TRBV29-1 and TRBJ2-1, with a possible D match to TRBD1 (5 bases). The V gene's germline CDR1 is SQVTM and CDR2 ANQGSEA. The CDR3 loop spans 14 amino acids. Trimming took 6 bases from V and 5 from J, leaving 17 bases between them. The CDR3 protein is CSVARQPKNNEQFF. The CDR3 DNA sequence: TGCAGCGTCGCAAGACAGCCCAAGAACAATGAGCAGTTCTTC.

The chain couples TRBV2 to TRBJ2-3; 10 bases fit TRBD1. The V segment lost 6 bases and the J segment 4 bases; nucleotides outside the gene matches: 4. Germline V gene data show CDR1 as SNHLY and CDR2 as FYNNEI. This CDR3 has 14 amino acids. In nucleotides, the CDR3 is TGTGCCAGCAGGACAGGGGGCCGTTCAGATACGCAGTATTTT. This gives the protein CASRTGGRSDTQYF.